Presented here are 24 T cell receptor beta chains from one specimen sequenced in a study of T cell changes during pregnancy in multiple sclerosis. The repertoire was sequenced with immunoSEQ multiplex PCR; TCRdb's copy has only in-frame clones and lacks some. The table records around 73,000 clones, approximately 92% of them present only once. Source: peripheral blood, taken in the third trimester of pregnancy. These TCRs come from a female donor in good health, enrolled as a control in a pregnancy study.

The chain couples TRBV25-1 to TRBJ2-5; 8 positions match TRBD2. This CDR3 comprises 12 residues. Germline trimming cut 8 bases from V and 5 bases from J; bases unmatched to any gene: 4. From germline, CDR1 is MGHDK and CDR2 SYGVNS. The CDR3 is CASGAGVETQYF. CDR3 nucleotides: TGTGCCAGCGGAGCGGGAGTGGAGACCCAGTACTTC.

This clone appeared a single time. The CDR3 bases are TGTGCCAGCAGTCCAAGACTAGCCCAATACAATGAGCAGTTCTTC. It is translated as CASSPRLAQYNEQFF. The chain uses TRBV27 and TRBJ2-1; TRBD2 matches at 7 bases. After removal of 5 bases from V and 4 bases from J, the junction contained 8 bases not matched to a gene. CDR1 and CDR2 (germline): MNHEY, SMNVEV (reference sequence). CDR3 size: 15 residues.

V usage is TRBV29-1 and J usage is TRBJ2-7; tentative D call: TRBD1 (6 bases). Germline CDR1 and CDR2: SQVTM and ANQGSEA. The CDR3 loop spans 12 amino acids. V gave up 4 bases and J gave up 5 bases, with 12 bases separating them. CDR3: CSVGQVVDEQYF. The CDR3 DNA sequence: TGCAGCGTTGGACAGGTTGTCGACGAGCAGTACTTC.

The chain combines TRBV9 with TRBJ1-3; 7 bases match TRBD1. Germline-derived CDR1 and CDR2 are SGDLS and YYNGEE. The CDR3 loop spans 14 amino acids. V shed 3 bases and J 1 base; nucleotides not matched to a gene: 1. The CDR3 sequence is CASSDRGSGNTIYF. In DNA form, the CDR3 reads TGTGCCAGCAGCGACAGGGGATCTGGAAACACCATATATTTT.

This rearrangement joins TRBV5-1 to TRBJ1-6, with TRBD1 identical over 9 bases. Trimming removed 4 bases from V and 7 bases from J; junction bases left unmatched: 12. Germline CDR1 is SGHRS and CDR2 is YFSETQ. This CDR3 is 17 amino acids long. The CDR3 nucleotides are TGCGCCAGCAGCCCCACCTTAGCGGGACAGGGAAATTCACCCCTCCACTTT. Its translation is CASSPTLAGQGNSPLHF.

The chain links TRBV5-1 to TRBJ2-2, with 8 bases lining up with TRBD2. Germline lookup yields CDR1 SGHRS and CDR2 YFSETQ. The CDR3 consists of 15 residues. With V trimmed by 0 bases and J by 4 bases, 2 bases remained unmatched. The DNA of the CDR3 is TGCGCCAGCAGCTTGGACGGGAGGGGCACCGGGGAGCTGTTTTTT. Protein sequence: CASSLDGRGTGELFF.

The J gene is TRBJ1-2, the V gene TRBV5-5; D is unresolved. The germline V and J ends were trimmed by 7 bases and 0 bases, with 19 bases remaining between them. The CDR3 is 16 residues long. Germline V lookup: CDR1 SGHKS, CDR2 YYEKEE (reference sequence). CDR3: CASAMVGVGANYGYTF. DNA for the CDR3: TGTGCCAGCGCCATGGTTGGAGTGGGTGCTAACTATGGCTACACCTTC.

The chain uses TRBV16 and TRBJ1-2; perhaps TRBD1 as D (5 bases). Germline V lookup: CDR1 KGHSY, CDR2 FQNENV. The CDR3 covers 20 residues. V lost 2 bases to trimming and J lost 4 bases, with 29 bases between them. For the CDR3, the DNA is TGTGCCAGCAGCCAACCCCCTCTGCTTGTTGGGGGGAAATCTCCCTATGGCTACACCTTC. Its protein is CASSQPPLLVGGKSPYGYTF.

The J gene is TRBJ1-3, the V gene TRBV7-8; D is perhaps TRBD1 (5 bases). This CDR3 has 16 amino acids. The germline V and J ends were trimmed by 1 base and 1 base, with 11 bases remaining between them. Germline V lookup: CDR1 SGHVS, CDR2 FQNEAQ. CDR3 DNA sequence: TGTGCCAGCAGCTTAGACGCGGGGGGGTCTGGAAACACCATATATTTT. It encodes CASSLDAGGSGNTIYF. Using reference TRBV7-8 and TRBJ1-3 for the parts outside the CDR3, the full variable domain is GAGVSQSPRYKVAKRGQDVALRCDPISGHVSLFWYQQALGQGPEFLTYFQNEAQLDKSGLPSDRFFAERPEGSVSTLKIQRTQQEDSAVYLCASSLDAGGSGNTIYFGEGSWLTVV.

The chain recombines TRBV5-1 with TRBJ2-5; 7 nucleotides match TRBD2. Germline CDR1 is SGHRS and CDR2 is YFSETQ. This CDR3 has 13 amino acids. Trimming cost V 9 bases and J 1 base; bases outside gene matches: 6. CDR3 sequence reads: CATTAGTQETQYF. The CDR3 DNA reads TGCGCCACCACAGCGGGGACCCAAGAGACCCAGTACTTC.

The genes are TRBV9 and TRBJ2-3; TRBD2 matches at 11 bases. The V segment lost 1 base and the J segment 3 bases; nucleotides outside the gene matches: 1. This CDR3 contains 15 residues. Germline V gene data show CDR1 as SGDLS and CDR2 as YYNGEE. The CDR3 sequence is CASSVRLAGTDTQYF. DNA of the CDR3: TGTGCCAGCAGCGTAAGACTAGCGGGAACAGATACGCAGTATTTT.

The V and J genes are TRBV9 and TRBJ2-3; 8 nucleotides line up with TRBD2. CDR1 is SGDLS and CDR2 is YYNGEE in the germline V gene. The CDR3 runs 18 residues. V gave up 0 bases and J gave up 2 bases; unmatched junction bases: 11. The CDR3 region is CASSVESSAGVNTDTQYF. The CDR3 DNA sequence: TGTGCCAGCAGCGTAGAATCATCAGCGGGGGTGAACACAGATACGCAGTATTTT.

The rearrangement joins TRBV7-2 to TRBJ1-1, with a possible D match to TRBD1 (6 bases). With 0 bases removed from V and 4 bases from J, the gap between germline ends came to 21 bases. The CDR3 has 18 residues. Per the germline V gene, CDR1 is SGHTA and CDR2 is FQGNSA. This CDR3 reads CASSLARVIGGLGTEAFF. CDR3 DNA sequence: TGTGCCAGCAGCTTAGCGCGGGTTATCGGGGGGCTGGGCACTGAAGCTTTCTTT.

V is TRBV28 and J is TRBJ1-4; D is possibly TRBD1 (5 bases). Per germline, CDR1 MDHEN and CDR2 SYDVKM. There are 16 residues in the CDR3. Trimming cost V 5 bases and J 7 bases, with 20 bases left between them. CDR3 protein: CASSPQMGGGGEKLFF. The DNA for the CDR3 is TGTGCCAGCAGTCCTCAGATGGGGGGGGGAGGTGAAAAACTGTTTTTT.

The rearrangement links TRBV5-4 to TRBJ1-3; D might be TRBD1 (6 bases). The CDR3 has 14 amino acids. Germline CDR1 is SGHNT and CDR2 is YYREEE (reference sequence). Trimming stripped 1 base from V and 2 bases from J, with 7 bases between. The DNA for the CDR3 is TGTGCCAGCAGCTTGACAGGGACTGGAAACACCATATATTTT. Residues: CASSLTGTGNTIYF.

This chain uses TRBV7-9 with TRBJ2-4; TRBD1 agrees at 9 bases. This CDR3 region has 14 residues. Germline V gives CDR1 SEHNR, CDR2 FQNEAQ (reference sequence). V lost 8 bases and J lost 5; bases outside the gene matches: 7. In nucleotides, the CDR3 is TGTGCCAGCCGAGGACAGGGGAGGCAAAACATTCAGTACTTC. Amino acid sequence: CASRGQGRQNIQYF. The whole variable domain, remainder taken from reference TRBV7-9 and TRBJ2-4, is DTGVSQNPRHKITKRGQNVTFRCDPISEHNRLYWYRQTLGQGPEFLTYFQNEAQLEKSRLLSDRFSAERPKGSFSTLEIQRTEQGDSAMYLCASRGQGRQNIQYFGAGTRLSVL.

This chain joins TRBV19 and TRBJ2-3; 8 bases are shared with TRBD1. Trimming at V came to 10 bases and at J to 6 bases, leaving 12 bases not matched to a gene. Germline lookup yields CDR1 LNHDA and CDR2 SQIVND (reference sequence). The length of the CDR3 is 14 residues. DNA for the CDR3: TGTGCCACCACCCGGGCAGGGGGCTTGGATACGCAGTATTTT. Translation: CATTRAGGLDTQYF.

The gene calls are TRBV4-2 and TRBJ1-5; D not resolved. Germline V gene sequence: CDR1 LGHNA, CDR2 YNFKEQ. CDR3 size: 15 residues. The V end was cut by 1 base, the J end by 4 bases, with 11 bases between. The CDR3 here is CASSQGGVYNQPQHF. The CDR3 DNA reads TGTGCCAGCAGCCAAGGCGGGGTCTATAATCAGCCCCAGCATTTT.

This clone has at least ten counts. The gene calls are TRBV7-8 and TRBJ2-7; 9 bases fit TRBD1. The CDR3 loop spans 16 amino acids. Germline V lookup: CDR1 SGHVS, CDR2 FQNEAQ. V lost 5 bases to trimming and J lost 2 bases; unmatched junction nucleotides: 10. DNA for the CDR3: TGTGCCAGCAGCACCCCCGGACAGGGGCTCCCCTACGAGCAGTACTTC. Its protein is CASSTPGQGLPYEQYF.

V gene TRBV5-4 combines with J gene TRBJ2-5; possibly TRBD1 for D (6 bases). The CDR3 is 13 residues long. The germline V and J ends were trimmed by 4 bases and 5 bases, with 12 bases remaining between them. Germline loops: CDR1 SGHNT, CDR2 YYREEE (reference sequence). Here the CDR3 reads CASSAQGEETQYF. CDR3 nucleotide sequence: TGTGCCAGCAGCGCACAGGGTGAGGAGACCCAGTACTTC.

The gene calls are TRBV9 and TRBJ1-5; TRBD1 matches at 10 bases. The germline V gene encodes CDR1 SGDLS and CDR2 YYNGEE. The CDR3 consists of 15 residues. Trimming at V came to 5 bases and at J to 5 bases, leaving 7 bases not matched to a gene. The CDR3 DNA is TGTGCCAGCAGTCCCGGGACAGGGGATGATCAGCCCCAGCATTTT. Encoded protein: CASSPGTGDDQPQHF.

The chain couples TRBV27 to TRBJ2-7; 10 nucleotides match TRBD2. Germline CDR1 and CDR2: MNHEY and SMNVEV (reference sequence). Trimming cost V 6 bases and J 2 bases; bases outside gene matches: 4. CDR3 length: 14 amino acids. The CDR3 DNA sequence: TGTGCCAGCAGCCCGGGACTAGCGCCCTACGAGCAGTACTTC. This gives the protein CASSPGLAPYEQYF.

V and J are TRBV7-9 and TRBJ2-5, with D possibly TRBD1 on 6 matching bases. V was clipped by 3 bases and J by 4 bases, with 15 bases between them. This CDR3 spans 15 amino acids. The germline CDR1 and CDR2 sequences are SEHNR and FQNEAQ (reference sequence). CDR3 amino acids: CASSLEQGLVETQYF. In DNA form, the CDR3 reads TGTGCCAGCAGCTTGGAACAGGGTCTTGTAGAGACCCAGTACTTC. Using reference TRBV7-9 and TRBJ2-5 for the parts outside the CDR3, the full variable domain is DTGVSQNPRHKITKRGQNVTFRCDPISEHNRLYWYRQTLGQGPEFLTYFQNEAQLEKSRLLSDRFSAERPKGSFSTLEIQRTEQGDSAMYLCASSLEQGLVETQYFGPGTRLLVL.

V is TRBV19 and J is TRBJ2-1; no reliable D call. This CDR3 is built from 14 residues. V was shortened by 1 base and J by 7 bases, with 11 bases between the two germline ends. Germline V gives CDR1 LNHDA, CDR2 SQIVND (reference sequence). The CDR3 bases are TGTGCCAGTAGTATAGTTCCCTGGGCGAATGAGCAGTTCTTC. Protein: CASSIVPWANEQFF.